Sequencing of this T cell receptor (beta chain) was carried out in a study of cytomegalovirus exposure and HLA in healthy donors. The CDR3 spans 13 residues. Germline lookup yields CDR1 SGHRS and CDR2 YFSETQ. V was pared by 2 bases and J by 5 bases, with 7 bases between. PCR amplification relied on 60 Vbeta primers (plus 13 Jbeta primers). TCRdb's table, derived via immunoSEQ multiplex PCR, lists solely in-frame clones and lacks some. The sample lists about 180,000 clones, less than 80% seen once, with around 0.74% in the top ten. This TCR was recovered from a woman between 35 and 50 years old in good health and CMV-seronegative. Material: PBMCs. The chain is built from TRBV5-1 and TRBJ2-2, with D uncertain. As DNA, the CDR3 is TGCGCCAGCAGCTTAATCCGGACCGGGGAGCTGTTTTTT. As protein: CASSLIRTGELFF.